Included here is one T cell receptor beta chain sequence, with context. Its antigen is unidentified. This sample is drawn from a study of shared clonotypes between healthy human individuals. Findings and caveats of the study: Few donors limited the genetic and exposure-history diversity represented. Sharing across four donors was highest in naive CD4 (around 5%) and lowest in memory CD8 (approximately 0.4%).

Germline V gene lookup returns CDR1 MDHEN and CDR2 SYDVKM. The CDR3 loop spans 12 amino acids. Trimming removed 3 bases at V and 5 bases at J, with 7 bases between. Sequencing was performed with immunoSEQ multiplex PCR; in TCRdb, only in-frame clones are kept and a portion is missing. The sample lists 750,000 to 1,000,000 clones; 92% were seen once. The naive CD8 fraction comprised CD45RO-negative cells positively selected for CCR7 and excluded terminally differentiated effector memory CD45RA+ cells. The rearrangement joins TRBV28 to TRBJ1-2; no definite D call. This receptor was identified in a young man in good health. Sequenced sample: naive CD8+ T cells sorted from blood. The CDR3 loop is CASSFGIYGYTF. DNA for the CDR3: TGTGCCAGCAGTTTTGGAATTTATGGCTACACCTTC.